This entry is about one T cell receptor (beta chain). The antigen is not known. This CDR3 is built from 16 residues. The germline V gene encodes CDR1 GTSNPN and CDR2 SVGIG (reference sequence). Some clones are missing from TCRdb's copy, which holds only in-frame ones; the method was immunoSEQ multiplex PCR. The sample shows about 1.1 million clones, 75% to 80% of them seen only once. Subsets obtained from CD4+ cells comprised CD45RA+ naive and CD45RA-negative memory cells. These data come from a study of shared clonotypes between healthy human individuals. Study conclusions and caveats: Represented genetic and exposure-history diversity was restricted by having few donors.

The genes are TRBV30 and TRBJ2-5; 11 bases map to TRBD2. The J call could be wrong; TRBJ2-7 is a better fit for the DNA end. Sequenced material: memory CD4+ T cells from PBMCs. Subset denoted: CD45RA-negative fraction. This receptor was taken from a man younger than 30 in good health. Some clones in this sample may be carry-over from other donors' samples. For the CDR3, the DNA is TGTGCCTGGAGCGCCCTAGCGGGAGGAGGGTCGATCGAGCAGTACTTC. Its translation: CAWSALAGGGSIEQYF.